This paragraph reports one TCR beta chain. Its antigen is unknown. The data were taken from a study of graft-versus-host responses after intestinal transplantation. Overall study: Anti-thymocyte globulin induction was given to all recipients, followed by tacrolimus and steroids for 2 to 3 years. Overall study findings and caveats: Peak levels of circulating GvH clones tracked with early post-transplant HvG declines.

Sequencing used immunoSEQ multiplex PCR; TCRdb keeps in-frame clones, though not all of them. The table has about 120,000 clones, approximately 93% seen once. Germline V gives CDR1 MGHDK, CDR2 SYGVNS. Trimming took off 4 bases at V and 5 bases at J, with 9 bases between the two ends. The CDR3 sequence is 13 residues long. The material was unstimulated CD8+ T cells sorted from spleen or lymph node cells, obtained before transplant. This TCR was sampled from a human donor who was the organ donor for an intestinal transplant. The V and J genes are TRBV25-1 and TRBJ1-5, with a weak D call TRBD1 (5 bases). This CDR3 reads CASSATGDQPQHF. The CDR3 region has the DNA TGTGCCAGCAGTGCCACGGGGGATCAGCCCCAGCATTTT.